Listed below are T cell receptor beta chains from one sample, sequenced in a study of CD8 T cells in Susac syndrome. Each CDR3 protein is one row after TCRdb ran MiXCR on the immunoSEQ multiplex PCR reads. The repertoire holds 150,000 to 200,000 distinct CDR3 sequences, with roughly 95% as singletons. Sequencing used CD4+ T cells from PBMCs. These receptors were collected from a human donor with multiple sclerosis. The CDR3 runs from the conserved cysteine through the conserved F or W. A D gene is named only where the DNA matches it firmly. The size field is filled for only some rows; it gives once, few, many or a size class.

>-|-|TRBJ2-3|TRBV20-1
CSAGAWTYTQYF
TGCAGTGCTGGAGCCTGGACCTATACGCAGTATTTT
>-|-|TRBJ2-1|TRBV20-1
CSARGNRDYNEQFF
TGCAGTGCTAGAGGAAACCGGGACTACAATGAGCAGTTCTTC
>-|-|TRBJ2-1|TRBV18
CASSPQSSYNEQFF
TGTGCCAGCTCACCACAGAGCTCCTACAATGAGCAGTTCTTC
>-|-|TRBJ2-7|TRBV11-2
CASSIPGPSGEQYF
TGTGCCAGCAGCATCCCCGGGCCTTCAGGTGAACAGTACTTC
>-|-|TRBJ2-3|TRBV14
CASSPTRGAETDTQYF
TGTGCCAGCAGCCCCACCCGGGGGGCAGAAACAGATACGCAGTATTTT
>-|-|TRBJ2-3|TRBV3-1
CASSQVSSSADTQYF
TGTGCCAGCAGCCAAGTCTCGTCTAGCGCAGATACGCAGTATTTT
>-|-|TRBJ2-6|TRBV6-2/TRBV6-3
CASSYTSPPDSGANVLTF
TGTGCCAGCAGTTACACTAGTCCCCCGGACTCTGGGGCCAACGTCCTGACTTTC
>-|-|TRBJ1-1|TRBV12-3/TRBV12-4
CASSPGTWMAPNTEAFF
TGTGCCAGCAGTCCTGGGACATGGATGGCCCCTAACACTGAAGCTTTCTTT
>once|TRBD1|TRBJ1-5|TRBV25-1
CASRGAGTGNQPQHF
TGTGCCAGCAGGGGTGCCGGGACAGGGAACCAGCCCCAGCATTTT
>-|TRBD2|TRBJ2-2|TRBV4-1
CASSQERLAGGYTGELFF
TGCGCCAGCAGCCAAGAGCGACTAGCGGGGGGTTACACCGGGGAGCTGTTTTTT
>-|TRBD1|TRBJ1-2|TRBV20-1
CSASGQDYGYTF
TGCAGTGCGTCCGGACAGGACTATGGCTACACCTTC
>-|TRBD1|TRBJ2-5|TRBV5-1
CASSDRVGETQYF
TGCGCCAGCAGCGACAGGGTGGGAGAGACCCAGTACTTC
>-|-|TRBJ2-3|TRBV20-1
CSAREQGGGTDTQYF
TGCAGTGCTAGGGAACAGGGCGGCGGCACAGATACGCAGTATTTT
>-|-|TRBJ2-1|TRBV11-2
CASSLAAGHSYNEQFF
TGTGCCAGCAGCTTAGCGGCGGGGCATTCCTACAATGAGCAGTTCTTC
>-|TRBD1|TRBJ2-7|TRBV20-1
CSADNFRDRWPYEQYF
TGCAGTGCAGACAACTTTCGGGACAGATGGCCCTACGAGCAGTACTTC
>-|-|TRBJ1-5|TRBV30
CAWSVGDDQPQHF
TGTGCCTGGAGTGTAGGCGATGATCAGCCCCAGCATTTT
>-|-|TRBJ2-7|TRBV6-6
CASSYYGDVYEQYF
TGTGCCAGCAGTTACTACGGTGACGTCTACGAGCAGTACTTC
>-|TRBD1|TRBJ1-1|TRBV7-3
CASSLRGQSEAFF
TGTGCCAGCAGCCTGCGGGGACAGAGTGAAGCTTTCTTT
>-|TRBD1|TRBJ2-7|TRBV18
CASSLTGQGRYEQYF
TGTGCCAGCTCACTGACAGGACAGGGACGCTACGAGCAGTACTTC
>-|-|TRBJ1-1|TRBV30
CAWSSGLRSIPNTEAFF
TGTGCCTGGAGTTCAGGACTGCGTTCGATTCCGAACACTGAAGCTTTCTTT
>-|-|TRBJ1-5|TRBV2
CASSGGGPQPQHF
TGTGCCAGCAGTGGGGGGGGTCCTCAGCCCCAGCATTTT
>-|TRBD2|TRBJ2-1|TRBV14
CASSEIGLAGTNEQFF
TGTGCCAGCAGCGAAATAGGGCTAGCGGGGACCAATGAGCAGTTCTTC
>-|-|TRBJ1-1|TRBV6-5
CASSYNLNTEAFF
TGTGCCAGCAGTTACAACCTGAACACTGAAGCTTTCTTT
>-|-|TRBJ2-5|TRBV12-3/TRBV12-4
CASNMPGQETQYF
TGTGCCAGCAATATGCCAGGGCAGGAGACCCAGTACTTC
>once|TRBD1|TRBJ2-7|TRBV11-2
CASSLEGQGHYEQYF
TGTGCCAGCAGCTTAGAAGGACAGGGACACTACGAGCAGTACTTC
>-|-|TRBJ2-1|TRBV7-6
CASSSRDPFLVSYNEQFF
TGTGCCAGCAGCTCCCGGGACCCATTTTTGGTGTCCTACAATGAGCAATTCTTC
>-|-|TRBJ2-3|TRBV9
CASSVTGSATDTQYF
TGTGCCAGCAGCGTTACAGGGAGCGCAACAGATACGCAGTATTTT
>-|-|TRBJ1-2|TRBV9
CASSLLGTYGYTF
TGTGCCAGCAGCTTATTGGGTACCTATGGCTACACCTTC
>-|-|TRBJ2-3|TRBV7-2
CASSPGTYTDTQYF
TGTGCCAGCAGCCCCGGGACTTACACAGATACGCAGTATTTT
>-|TRBD1|TRBJ1-6|TRBV6-6
CASSLRTGSNSPLHF
TGTGCCAGCAGTTTACGGACAGGCAGTAATTCACCCCTCCACTTT
>-|-|TRBJ2-3|TRBV30
CAWNGGSNTQYF
TGTGCCTGGAACGGGGGTTCGAATACGCAGTATTTT
>-|-|TRBJ2-1|TRBV5-1
CASSEDRYNEQFF
TGCGCCAGCAGTGAGGACCGATACAATGAGCAGTTCTTC
>-|TRBD2|TRBJ2-5|TRBV30
CAWSAKIAGQETQYF
TGTGCCTGGAGTGCAAAGATAGCGGGGCAAGAGACCCAGTACTTC
>-|TRBD1|TRBJ1-2|TRBV23-1
CASSRVSNRGFNYGYTF
TGCGCCAGCAGTCGGGTTTCAAACAGGGGTTTTAACTATGGCTACACCTTC
>-|-|TRBJ1-6|TRBV7-9
CASSLGLASPLHF
TGTGCCAGCAGCTTAGGTTTGGCTTCACCCCTCCACTTT
>once|-|TRBJ2-2|TRBV6-8
CASSPFGDPTGELFF
TGTGCCAGCAGTCCCTTCGGGGACCCCACCGGGGAGCTGTTTTTT
>-|TRBD1|TRBJ2-2|TRBV11-3
CASTPGQITGELFF
TGTGCCAGCACCCCGGGACAGATCACCGGGGAGCTGTTTTTT
>once|-|TRBJ1-1|TRBV14
CASSPSNRGTEAFF
TGTGCCAGCAGCCCCTCAAACAGAGGCACTGAAGCTTTCTTT
>-|TRBD1|TRBJ1-5|TRBV20-1
CSATGTVVHQPQHF
TGCAGTGCTACCGGGACAGTCGTTCATCAGCCCCAGCATTTT
>-|-|TRBJ2-7|TRBV20-1
CSAQIGGEQYF
TGCAGTGCGCAGATAGGGGGTGAGCAGTACTTC
>-|-|TRBJ1-5|TRBV6-2/TRBV6-3
CASSWPSNQPQHF
TGTGCCAGCAGTTGGCCCTCCAATCAGCCCCAGCATTTT
>-|TRBD1|TRBJ2-7|TRBV5-6
CASSWGQPYEQYF
TGTGCCAGCAGCTGGGGACAGCCCTACGAGCAGTACTTC
>-|TRBD1|TRBJ2-5|TRBV20-1
CSAYSGTGQETQYF
TGCAGTGCTTATTCCGGGACAGGGCAAGAGACCCAGTACTTC
>-|-|TRBJ2-3|TRBV29-1
CSVRGSGPDTQYF
TGCAGCGTTAGAGGGTCGGGTCCAGATACGCAGTATTTT
>-|-|TRBJ2-7|TRBV3-1
CASSQAWGAENEQYF
TGTGCCAGCAGCCAAGCTTGGGGGGCCGAGAACGAGCAGTACTTC
>-|-|TRBJ1-4|TRBV30
CAWSPAGAGEVGEKLFF
TGTGCCTGGAGTCCAGCCGGGGCAGGGGAAGTCGGGGAAAAACTGTTTTTT
>-|-|TRBJ1-5|TRBV6-1
CASSERDNQPQHF
TGTGCCAGCAGTGAACGGGACAATCAGCCCCAGCATTTT
>-|TRBD1|TRBJ1-2|TRBV29-1
CSVTTGERWNYGYTF
TGCAGCGTTACGACAGGGGAACGGTGGAACTATGGCTACACCTTC